These T cell receptor beta chains were read from a single sample in a study of CD8 T cells in Susac syndrome. TCRdb reprocessed the immunoSEQ multiplex PCR reads via MiXCR and lists one record per CDR3 protein. The data contain approximately 110,000 distinct CDR3 sequences, around 97% of them singletons. Sequencing was carried out using CD4+ T cells from PBMCs. The receptors were gathered from a human donor in good health. The conserved cysteine and the conserved F or W are not part of the CDR3 here. D genes are given only for firm matches. Size is stated for part of the rows, as once, few or many counts, or as a class when the clone is expanded.

13,TRBV20-1,NA,TRBD1,TRBJ1-2,SAERSGQGNYGYT
11,TRBV2,NA,TRBD1,TRBJ2-1,ASTGTEYNEQF
13,TRBV4-3,NA,TRBD2,TRBJ2-7,ASSAGLAGNYEQY
12,TRBV18,NA,TRBD2,TRBJ2-7,ASSPSLAGYEQY
12,TRBV18,NA,NA,TRBJ2-3,ASSRTASTDTQY
12,TRBV6-5,NA,NA,TRBJ1-1,ASTPPGRSTEAF
12,TRBV3-1,NA,NA,TRBJ2-3,ASGGSGVLDTQY
10,TRBV30,NA,NA,TRBJ1-2,AWSTGNYGYT
11,TRBV7-3,NA,NA,TRBJ2-7,ASSTYTSYEQY
10,TRBV5-1,NA,NA,TRBJ2-7,ASSFQGYEQY
8,TRBV12-5,NA,NA,TRBJ2-1,ASGSHEQF
13,TRBV29-1,NA,TRBD1,TRBJ1-5,SAIIQGGSNQPQH
13,TRBV7-2,NA,TRBD2,TRBJ2-5,ASSLGLAEQETQY
12,TRBV2,NA,TRBD1,TRBJ1-6,ASTLQGGNSPLH
14,TRBV6-5,NA,NA,TRBJ2-7,ASSYSSSSRAYEQY
10,TRBV30,NA,NA,TRBJ2-6,AHGSGANVLT
10,TRBV29-1,few,TRBD2,TRBJ2-7,SVESSGYEQY
12,TRBV5-1,NA,NA,TRBJ1-5,ASSLNGANQPQH
12,TRBV11-1,once,NA,TRBJ2-7,ASSLGLSGGEQY
14,TRBV7-7,NA,TRBD2,TRBJ2-5,ASSLGLAGTQETQY
12,TRBV28,NA,TRBD2,TRBJ2-7,ASSSNGGAYEQY
14,TRBV9,NA,NA,TRBJ2-2,ASSVRVGRRTGELF
13,TRBV30,once,NA,TRBJ1-4,AWSSRRTVNEKLF
11,TRBV2,NA,NA,TRBJ1-1,ASSRDMNTEAF
13,TRBV30,NA,TRBD1,TRBJ1-1,AWDRTGLMNTEAF
12,TRBV3-1,NA,NA,TRBJ1-1,ASSQDWSNTEAF
10,TRBV29-1,NA,NA,TRBJ2-1,SVGRGYNEQF
13,TRBV9,NA,NA,TRBJ2-7,ASSVGKAAWYEQY
10,TRBV28,NA,NA,TRBJ1-2,ASSLASRQAT
12,TRBV5-5,once,TRBD1,TRBJ2-5,ASSWGQLRETQY
13,TRBV5-1,NA,NA,TRBJ2-3,ASSLDGIEADTQY
12,TRBV5-6,NA,TRBD1,TRBJ1-2,ASSLDRGRFGYT
12,TRBV9,NA,NA,TRBJ2-2,ASSVVGAAGELF
11,TRBV12-5,NA,NA,TRBJ2-3,ASAPRGTDTQY
15,TRBV13,NA,NA,TRBJ2-5,ASSSISSRLEPETQY
15,TRBV19,NA,TRBD2,TRBJ2-4,ASSPGLAMRVKNIQY
10,TRBV12-3/TRBV12-4,NA,NA,TRBJ2-7,ASSYWGYEQY
10,TRBV7-9,NA,NA,TRBJ2-4,ASSRDQNIQY
12,TRBV2,NA,TRBD1,TRBJ1-2,ASSEQGARVGYT
15,TRBV6-2/TRBV6-3,NA,TRBD2,TRBJ2-1,ASSLNGLAGGYNEQF
12,TRBV24-1,NA,NA,TRBJ1-2,ATSDSGGIGGYT
15,TRBV7-2,NA,NA,TRBJ2-6,ASSFSGGSSGANVLT
14,TRBV6-2/TRBV6-3,NA,TRBD1,TRBJ2-7,ASRDSGTGISYEQY
11,TRBV7-9,NA,TRBD1,TRBJ2-7,ASNQGQTYEQY
13,TRBV4-1,NA,NA,TRBJ2-2,ASSQAAVNTGELF
10,TRBV12-3/TRBV12-4,NA,NA,TRBJ1-4,ASSLLRKKLF